This T cell receptor beta chain was recorded in a study of graft-versus-host responses after intestinal transplantation. The protocol was immunoSEQ multiplex PCR, while the TCRdb copy is restricted to in-frame clones and leaves out a portion. Here the sample spans under 150,000 clones, 90% being singletons. The CDR3 sequence is 18 residues long. CDR1 and CDR2 (germline): SGHRS, YFSETQ. V trimming: 0 bases; J trimming: 4 bases; junction bases outside the gene matches: 15. Study outcomes and limitations: Declines in HvG clones occurring early post-transplant were associated with peak circulating GvH clone levels. Graft-versus-host to host-versus-graft clonal ratios in allografts were high in patients with graft-donor T cell macrochimerism. Recipient bone marrow held GvH clones, some seen earlier in ileum or blood.

In regard to this clone: Its specificity is unknown.

This sample comprised unstimulated CD4+ T cells sorted from spleen or lymph node cells, obtained before intestinal transplant. The rearrangement uses TRBV5-1 and TRBJ2-7; TRBD1 agrees at 8 bases. The TCR comes from a human donor who received an intestinal transplant. The CDR3 reads CASSLGGAARDRRYEQYF. The CDR3 DNA reads TGCGCCAGCAGCTTGGGGGGGGCTGCAAGGGACAGGAGGTACGAGCAGTACTTC. Full variable domain (rest looked up from reference TRBV5-1 and TRBJ2-7): KAGVTQTPRYLIKTRGQQVTLSCSPISGHRSVSWYQQTPGQGLQFLFEYFSETQRNKGNFPGRFSGRQFSNSRSEMNVSTLELGDSALYLCASSLGGAARDRRYEQYFGPGTRLTVT.